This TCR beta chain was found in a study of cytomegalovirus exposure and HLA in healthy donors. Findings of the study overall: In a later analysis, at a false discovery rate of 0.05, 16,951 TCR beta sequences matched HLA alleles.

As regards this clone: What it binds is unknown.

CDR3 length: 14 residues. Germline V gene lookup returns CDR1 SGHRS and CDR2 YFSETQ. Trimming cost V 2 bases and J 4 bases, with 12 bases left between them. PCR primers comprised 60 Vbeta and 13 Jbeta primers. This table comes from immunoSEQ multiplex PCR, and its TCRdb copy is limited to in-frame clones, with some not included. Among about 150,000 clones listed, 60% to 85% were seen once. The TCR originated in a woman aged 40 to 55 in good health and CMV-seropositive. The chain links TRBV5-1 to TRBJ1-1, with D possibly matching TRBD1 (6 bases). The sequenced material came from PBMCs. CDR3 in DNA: TGCGCCAGCAGCTTCGGGGGGGCGCTCACTGAAGCTTTCTTT. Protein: CASSFGGALTEAFF. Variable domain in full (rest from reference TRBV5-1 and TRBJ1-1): KAGVTQTPRYLIKTRGQQVTLSCSPISGHRSVSWYQQTPGQGLQFLFEYFSETQRNKGNFPGRFSGRQFSNSRSEMNVSTLELGDSALYLCASSFGGALTEAFFGQGTRLTVV.